This TCR beta chain was sequenced in a study of blood T cell repertoires in COVID-19. Study context: The analysed material was cDNA or gDNA that came from T cells, B-cell-depleted T cells, or PBMCs.

Seattle cases were enrolled at active infection and followed longitudinally. This CDR3 has 15 residues. The germline CDR1 and CDR2 sequences are KGHDR and SFDVKD. V lost 5 bases and J lost 3; bases outside the gene matches: 6. Original methodology: It was from reference gene primer amplification that nucleated cell counts were estimated. Clones were read by immunoSEQ multiplex PCR, and TCRdb kept only the in-frame ones, dropping some. That table supplies the V and J calls and clone size; D and trimming were determined from the DNA. Among 200,000 to 250,000 clones, under 90% were seen once, and the ten largest hold roughly 7%.

The sequenced sample was peripheral blood. The V and J genes are TRBV24-1 and TRBJ2-3; TRBD2 agrees at 8 bases. The receptor was isolated from a woman of 80 years or more with COVID-19, enrolled during active disease. Here the CDR3 reads CATSAPGLETDTQYF. The CDR3 DNA follows: TGTGCCACCAGTGCGCCGGGACTAGAAACAGATACGCAGTATTTT.